This T cell receptor (beta chain) is from a study of blood T cell repertoires in COVID-19. Whole-study context: COVID-19 samples from acute and convalescent phases originated in the United States, Italy and Spain. From T cells, B-cell-depleted T cells, or PBMCs came the material, which was cDNA or gDNA.

Original processing notes: Cell counts per sample came from amplifying reference gene primers. The protocol was immunoSEQ multiplex PCR, while the TCRdb copy is restricted to in-frame clones and leaves out a portion. V, J and clone size were drawn from that table, and D and trimming were deduced from the DNA. Of around 29,000 clones listed, roughly nine tenths were seen once; the top ten hold around 9.1%. The length of the CDR3 is 16 residues. Germline V gene sequence: CDR1 SEHNR, CDR2 FQNEAQ (reference sequence). The V end was cut by 5 bases, the J end by 0 bases, with 13 bases between. The rearrangement links TRBV7-9 to TRBJ2-2; a possible D gene is TRBD2 (5 bases). The receptor was derived from a man aged 55 to 70 with acute or convalescent COVID-19. Sequencing was performed on peripheral blood. The CDR3 region is CASSPGWAANTGELFF. The CDR3 DNA sequence: TGTGCCAGCAGCCCGGGGTGGGCCGCGAACACCGGGGAGCTGTTTTTT.